This passage covers 4 T cell receptor beta chains from one sample sequenced in a study of T cell repertoires in cytomegalovirus infection. TCRdb ran MiXCR on the reads and lists one entry per CDR3 protein. The sample has about 470,000 distinct CDR3 sequences, about 39% seen once. Their antigens remain unidentified. This specimen consisted of cultured PBMCs, obtained from culture after CMV antigen stimulation. The receptors originated from a human donor in good health (CMV status not recorded). Some clones in this sample may be carry-over from other donors' samples.

This rearrangement joins TRBV5-1 to TRBJ2-7; D ambiguous. The CDR3 covers 16 residues. The germline V gene encodes CDR1 SGHRS and CDR2 YFSETQ. Trimming removed 0 bases from V and 4 bases from J, with 17 bases in between. For the CDR3, the DNA is TGCGCCAGCAGCTTGGGGACCGACCGTGGACGGTACGAGCAGTACTTC. Translating gives CASSLGTDRGRYEQYF.

This rearrangement joins TRBV7-9 to TRBJ2-2; the match to TRBD1 covers 7 bases. Germline CDR1 and CDR2: SEHNR and FQNEAQ (reference sequence). J was trimmed by 3 bases and V by 5 bases; bases with no gene match: 18. This CDR3 spans 19 amino acids. CDR3 sequence: CASSLIWTGPNRDTGELFF. CDR3 DNA sequence: TGTGCCAGCAGCCTCATCTGGACAGGCCCGAACAGGGACACCGGGGAGCTGTTTTTT.

This clonotype was observed a handful of times. The chain carries TRBV6-1 and TRBJ2-7, with D unclear. The CDR3 sequence is 10 residues long. Germline V lookup: CDR1 MNHNS, CDR2 SASEGT. V lost 6 bases to trimming and J lost 3 bases, with 3 bases between them. CDR3 residues: CASSGYEQYF. In DNA form, the CDR3 reads TGTGCCAGCAGCGGCTACGAGCAGTACTTC.

V gene TRBV6-5 combines with J gene TRBJ2-5; the match to TRBD2 covers 15 bases. The CDR3 spans 21 residues. Per the germline V gene, CDR1 is MNHEY and CDR2 is SVGAGI. V shed 2 bases and J 5 bases; nucleotides not matched to a gene: 18. CDR3 DNA sequence: TGTGCCAGCAGTTACCTCATACTAGCACGGACTAGCGGGGGGGCCGAGGAGACCCAGTACTTC. Its translation: CASSYLILARTSGGAEETQYF.